The clone carrying this TCR beta chain was recorded many times. These data come from a study of patients and donors after allogeneic stem cell transplantation. The germline V gene has CDR1 LNHDA and CDR2 SQIVND (reference sequence). Deletions cut 7 bases from V and 2 bases from J, with 14 bases between. CDR3 length: 14 amino acids. TCRdb used MiXCR to reprocess the RT-PCR reads, holding one entry per CDR3 protein. The table includes fewer than 95,000 distinct CDR3 sequences, roughly 4.9% detected once. The source material was blood, either unsorted or a sorted T cell fraction (not recorded which). This chain uses TRBV19 with TRBJ1-1, with D maybe TRBD1 (6 bases). This receptor was obtained from a human donor who was either an allogeneic HSCT recipient or a stem cell or donor lymphocyte infusion donor (not recorded which). It is not recorded whose cells these are; they may come from a transplant donor. CDR3: CASTATGLNTEAFF. The CDR3 DNA reads TGTGCCAGTACCGCGACAGGACTTAACACTGAAGCTTTCTTT.